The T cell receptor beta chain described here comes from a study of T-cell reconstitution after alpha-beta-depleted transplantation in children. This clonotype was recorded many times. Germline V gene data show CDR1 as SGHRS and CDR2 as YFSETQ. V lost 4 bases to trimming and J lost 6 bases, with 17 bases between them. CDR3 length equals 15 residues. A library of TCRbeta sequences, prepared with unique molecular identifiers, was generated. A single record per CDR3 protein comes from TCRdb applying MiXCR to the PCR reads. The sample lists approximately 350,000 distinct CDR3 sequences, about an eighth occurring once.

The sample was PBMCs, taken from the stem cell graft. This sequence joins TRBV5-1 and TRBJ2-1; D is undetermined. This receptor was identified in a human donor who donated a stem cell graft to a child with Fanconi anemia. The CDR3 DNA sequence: TGCGCCAGCAGCGTGGACGGCAGGAAGTTCAATGAGCAGTTCTTC. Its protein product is CASSVDGRKFNEQFF.